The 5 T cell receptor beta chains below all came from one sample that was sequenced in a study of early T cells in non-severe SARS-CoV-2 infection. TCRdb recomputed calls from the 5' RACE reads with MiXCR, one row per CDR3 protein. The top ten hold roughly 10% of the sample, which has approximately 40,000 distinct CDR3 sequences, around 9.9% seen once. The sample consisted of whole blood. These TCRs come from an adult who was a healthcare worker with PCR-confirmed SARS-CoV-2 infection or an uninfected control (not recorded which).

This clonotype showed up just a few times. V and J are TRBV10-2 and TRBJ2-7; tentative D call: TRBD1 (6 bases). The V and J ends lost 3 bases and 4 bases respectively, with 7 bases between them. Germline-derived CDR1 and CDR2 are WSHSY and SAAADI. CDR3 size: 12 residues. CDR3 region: CASSEGGYEQYF. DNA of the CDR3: TGCGCCAGCAGTGAAGGGGGATACGAGCAGTACTTC.

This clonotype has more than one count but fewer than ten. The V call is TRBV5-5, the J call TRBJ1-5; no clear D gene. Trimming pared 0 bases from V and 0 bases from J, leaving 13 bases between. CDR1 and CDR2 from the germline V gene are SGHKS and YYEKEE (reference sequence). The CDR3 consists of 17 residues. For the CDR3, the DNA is TGTGCCAGCAGCTTGGAAACAAACTTTTATAGCAATCAGCCCCAGCATTTT. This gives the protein CASSLETNFYSNQPQHF.

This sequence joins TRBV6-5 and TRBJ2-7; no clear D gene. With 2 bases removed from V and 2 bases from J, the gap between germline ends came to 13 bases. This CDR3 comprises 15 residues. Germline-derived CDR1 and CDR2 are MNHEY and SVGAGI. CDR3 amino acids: CASSYGQLQTYEQYF. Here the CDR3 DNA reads TGTGCCAGCAGTTACGGGCAACTGCAGACCTACGAGCAGTACTTC.

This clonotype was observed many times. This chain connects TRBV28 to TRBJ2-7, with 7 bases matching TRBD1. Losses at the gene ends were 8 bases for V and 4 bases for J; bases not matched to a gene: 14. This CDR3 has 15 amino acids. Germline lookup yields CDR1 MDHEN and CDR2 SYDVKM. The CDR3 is CASAETGTASYEQYF. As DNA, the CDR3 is TGTGCCAGCGCTGAAACCGGGACAGCTTCTTACGAGCAGTACTTC. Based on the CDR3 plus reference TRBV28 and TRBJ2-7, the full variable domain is DVKVTQSSRYLVKRTGEKVFLECVQDMDHENMFWYRQDPGLGLRLIYFSYDVKMKEKGDIPEGYSVSREKKERFSLILESASTNQTSMYLCASAETGTASYEQYFGPGTRLTVT.

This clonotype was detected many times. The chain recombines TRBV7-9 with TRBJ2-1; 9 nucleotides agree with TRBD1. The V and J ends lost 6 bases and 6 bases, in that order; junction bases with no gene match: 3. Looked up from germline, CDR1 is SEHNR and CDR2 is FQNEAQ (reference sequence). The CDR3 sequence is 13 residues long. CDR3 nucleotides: TGTGCCAGCAGTCTGGACAGGGGCAATGAGCAGTTCTTC. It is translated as CASSLDRGNEQFF.